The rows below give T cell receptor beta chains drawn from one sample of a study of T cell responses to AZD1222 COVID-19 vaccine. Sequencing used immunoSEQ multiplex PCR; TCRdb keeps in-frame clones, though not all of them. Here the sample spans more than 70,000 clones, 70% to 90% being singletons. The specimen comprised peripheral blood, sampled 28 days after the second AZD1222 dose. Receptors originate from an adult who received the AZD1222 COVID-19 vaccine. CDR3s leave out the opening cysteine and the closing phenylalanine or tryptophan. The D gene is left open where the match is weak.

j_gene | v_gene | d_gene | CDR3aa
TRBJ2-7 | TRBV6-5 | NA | ASSYVKNSHEQY
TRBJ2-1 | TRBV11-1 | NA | ASSPGQYNEQF
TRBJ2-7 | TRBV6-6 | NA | ASSDTGYSYEQY
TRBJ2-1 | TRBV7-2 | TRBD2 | ASSYLAGGNNEQF
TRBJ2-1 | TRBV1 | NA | TSSQGTAGRSEQF
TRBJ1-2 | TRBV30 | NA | AWMRGVGDRYT
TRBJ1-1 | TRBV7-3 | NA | ASSSSEGTEAF
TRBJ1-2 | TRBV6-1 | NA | ASSEAAVVGYT
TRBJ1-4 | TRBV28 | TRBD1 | ASSSSDRVGNEKLF
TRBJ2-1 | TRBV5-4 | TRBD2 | ASSWRTSGSPSSYNEQF
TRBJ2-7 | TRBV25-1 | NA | ASSPGGFGRGYEQY
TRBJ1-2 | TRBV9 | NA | ASSVDGGQIFTDGYT